This paragraph reports one T cell receptor beta chain. TCRdb reanalysed the 5' RACE reads using MiXCR and keeps one entry per CDR3 protein. Of thousands of distinct CDR3 sequences listed, about three fifths are singletons. V lost 5 bases to trimming and J lost 7 bases; unmatched junction nucleotides: 8. This CDR3 is 15 amino acids long. This TCR was sampled from a female donor with breast cancer. Sequences were obtained from tumor-infiltrating memory CD4+ T cells sorted from the breast tumor. Subset meaning: memory CD4+ T cells, CD4+CD45RO+CD25-. This chain uses TRBV12-3 or TRBV12-4 with TRBJ2-1; TRBD2 aligns across 10 bases. The CDR3 sequence is CASSLASGRLNEQFF. The DNA for the CDR3 is TGTGCCAGCAGTCTCGCTAGCGGGAGACTGAATGAGCAGTTCTTC.